The rows below give T cell receptor beta chains drawn from one sample of a study of OX40 agonist ivuxolimab in advanced cancers. Assay used: immunoSEQ multiplex PCR; TCRdb lists only in-frame clones, some missing. The sample yields around 69,000 clones, 85% seen once. This specimen consisted of CD4+ or CD8+ T cells sorted from blood, obtained in a trial of the OX40 agonist ivuxolimab. All receptors derive from an adult with an advanced solid tumor such as melanoma, head and neck, liver or kidney cancer. The CDR3 runs from the conserved cysteine through the conserved F or W. A D gene is named only where the DNA matches it firmly. Expanded clones get a size class; other rows say once, few or many, or leave the size out.

-	TRBV6-6	TRBJ1-6	-	16	TGTGCCAGCAGTTACCCCCGGGACTCCTATAATTCACCCCTCCACTTT	CASSYPRDSYNSPLHF
-	TRBV28	TRBJ1-1	-	13	TGTGCCAGCAGTTTAGAGGGCAGGGCTGAAGCTTTCTTT	CASSLEGRAEAFF
-	TRBV6-1	TRBJ2-3	-	17	TGTGCCAGCAGTGAATCCGTCCTCACTCCATTCACAGATACGCAGTATTTT	CASSESVLTPFTDTQYF
TRBD1	TRBV7-2	TRBJ1-2	-	15	TGTGCCAGCAGCACGACAGGGGGCGCGGGCTATGGCTACACCTTC	CASSTTGGAGYGYTF
-	TRBV9	TRBJ1-2	-	11	TGTGCCAGCAGGACCGACGGGAACTACACCTTC	CASRTDGNYTF
-	TRBV21-1	TRBJ1-2	once	15	TGTGCCAGCAGCAAAAGGCGGGGCAGGATCTATGGCTACACCTTC	CASSKRRGRIYGYTF
-	TRBV4-3	TRBJ1-1	-	13	TGCGCCAGCACAAGGGCCGGGGACACTGAAGCTTTCTTT	CASTRAGDTEAFF
-	TRBV2	TRBJ2-7	-	17	TGTGCCAGCAGTGAAGGAATATCGACAGGCCGTTCCTACGAGCAGTACTTC	CASSEGISTGRSYEQYF
TRBD1	TRBV11-2	TRBJ1-2	-	18	TGTGCCAGCAGCCTTAAGGGGAGACGACAGGGAGGAAACTATGGCTACACCTTC	CASSLKGRRQGGNYGYTF
-	TRBV4-3	TRBJ2-1	-	14	TGCGCCAGCGGGCGGGGGCTTGACTACAATGAGCAGTTCTTC	CASGRGLDYNEQFF
TRBD1	TRBV30	TRBJ1-2	-	13	TGTGCCTGGAGCCTACAGGGGGACTATGGCTACACCTTC	CAWSLQGDYGYTF
-	TRBV7-2	TRBJ1-6	-	15	TGTGCCAGCACAGTACGGACAGCGAATAATTCACCCCTCCACTTT	CASTVRTANNSPLHF
-	TRBV7-9	TRBJ1-1	-	13	TGTGCCAGCAGCTTGGGGCAGAACACTGAAGCTTTCTTT	CASSLGQNTEAFF
-	TRBV7-9	TRBJ1-5	-	14	TGTGCCAGCAGCCCACAGGGTACGGGTCAGCCCCAGCATTTT	CASSPQGTGQPQHF
TRBD1	TRBV19	TRBJ1-2	many	15	TGTGCCAGTAGTATTTCCGGGACAGGGGGTTATGGCTACACCTTC	CASSISGTGGYGYTF
TRBD2	TRBV4-2	TRBJ2-7	-	16	TGTGCCAGCAGCCAGGTTGGACTAGCGGGAACCTACGAGCAGTACTTC	CASSQVGLAGTYEQYF
-	TRBV6-5	TRBJ2-1	few	16	TGTGCCAGCAGTTACGATTGGCTAGCGACCTACAATGAGCAGTTCTTC	CASSYDWLATYNEQFF
-	TRBV5-4	TRBJ2-7	-	16	TGTGCCAGCAGCCCCAAGCGACAGGGAGGCTCCTACGAGCAGTACTTC	CASSPKRQGGSYEQYF
TRBD1	TRBV7-2	TRBJ1-6	-	16	TGTGCCAGCAGCTTAGCAGGGACAGTTCCCACTTCACCCCTCCACTTT	CASSLAGTVPTSPLHF
TRBD2	TRBV11-3	TRBJ2-1	-	14	TGTGCCAGCAGCTTAGCGGGGGGGTTCAATGAGCAGTTCTTC	CASSLAGGFNEQFF
-	TRBV21-1	TRBJ2-2	-	18	TGTGCCAGCAGCAAGCTCCGGGGGGCAGGTCGTGGCACCGGGGAGCTGTTTTTT	CASSKLRGAGRGTGELFF
TRBD1	TRBV10-3	TRBJ2-7	-	12	TGTGCCATCAGCGGGACAGGGGTCGAGCAGTACTTC	CAISGTGVEQYF
-	TRBV5-6	TRBJ1-1	-	12	TGTGCCAGCAGCTTGGGCGACAGGGAAGCTTTCTTT	CASSLGDREAFF
TRBD1	TRBV11-2	TRBJ1-1	-	16	TGTGCCAGCAGCTCCCCTGGGAGGGGGCGGAACACTGAAGCTTTCTTT	CASSSPGRGRNTEAFF
-	TRBV4-2	TRBJ1-5	-	16	TGTGCCAGCAGCCAAGGGGAAGGGGGAGACAATCAGCCCCAGCATTTT	CASSQGEGGDNQPQHF
TRBD2	TRBV11-3	TRBJ2-7	-	14	TGTGCCAGCAGCTTTAGCGGGAGAGGGTACGAGCAGTACTTC	CASSFSGRGYEQYF
-	TRBV10-3	TRBJ2-3	once	17	TGTGCCATCAGTGAGTCGATTTTTACGGGGGGCACAGATACGCAGTATTTT	CAISESIFTGGTDTQYF
TRBD1	TRBV18	TRBJ2-2	-	15	TGTGCCAGCTCACCATTGAAGACAGGGTTAGGGAAGCTGTTTTTT	CASSPLKTGLGKLFF
-	TRBV29-1	TRBJ1-2	-	15	TGCAGCGTTGATGAACAGGGCCCAGCTAACTATGGCTACACCTTC	CSVDEQGPANYGYTF
-	TRBV7-8	TRBJ1-1	once	15	TGTGCCAGCAGCCCACAACAGAGCGCGAACACTGAAGCTTTCTTT	CASSPQQSANTEAFF
-	TRBV4-3	TRBJ1-5	-	16	TGCGCCAGCAGCCAAGAGAGCGGCGGGAGCAATCAGCCCCAGCATTTT	CASSQESGGSNQPQHF
TRBD1	TRBV7-2	TRBJ1-1	-	11	TGTGCCAGCAGCTGGCAGGGGGAGGCTTTCTTT	CASSWQGEAFF
TRBD1	TRBV6-1	TRBJ1-2	-	13	TGTGCCAGCAGGTCGACAGGGGCCGATGGCTACACCTTC	CASRSTGADGYTF
TRBD1	TRBV30	TRBJ1-3	-	14	TGTGCCTGGATGACAGGGGGATGGGGAAACACCATATATTTT	CAWMTGGWGNTIYF
-	TRBV7-9	TRBJ2-5	-	13	TGTGCCAGCAGCCCCCGACGGGGGGAGACCCAGTACTTC	CASSPRRGETQYF
TRBD1	TRBV7-2	TRBJ1-4	-	14	TGTGCCAGCAGCTTGTGGGACAGGGAGGGAAAACTGTTTTTT	CASSLWDREGKLFF
-	TRBV15	TRBJ1-5	-	15	TGTGCCACCCTCGATGGCAGGCACAACAATCAGCCCCAGCATTTT	CATLDGRHNNQPQHF
-	TRBV4-3	TRBJ2-6	-	15	TGCGCCAGCAGCCAATTCAGCTCTGGGGCCAACGTCCTGACTTTC	CASSQFSSGANVLTF
TRBD1	TRBV2	TRBJ2-7	-	13	TGTGCCAGCGGGACAGGGGGAGCCTACGAGCAGTACTTC	CASGTGGAYEQYF
TRBD2	TRBV9	TRBJ2-3	-	15	TGTGCCAGCAGCGTAAAGCCCGGGAGGGACGATACGCAGTATTTT	CASSVKPGRDDTQYF
TRBD1	TRBV27	TRBJ2-7	once	15	TGTGCCAGCAGTTCCCCCGGGACAGGGAGGCGCGAGCAGTACTTC	CASSSPGTGRREQYF
-	TRBV4-3	TRBJ2-1	once	16	TGCGCCAGCAGCCAGACCAGGGGCACTTCCTACAATGAGCAGTTCTTC	CASSQTRGTSYNEQFF
TRBD1	TRBV29-1	TRBJ2-2	-	15	TGCAGCGTTCTGGGACAGCCTCTGAACACCGGGGAGCTGTTTTTT	CSVLGQPLNTGELFF
-	TRBV7-2	TRBJ1-1	-	13	TGTGCCAGCAGCTCCAGAGCGGGCACTGAAGCTTTCTTT	CASSSRAGTEAFF
TRBD1	TRBV7-8	TRBJ1-2	-	15	TGTGCCAGCAGCCTAAAGGGACAGTCTAACTATGGCTACACCTTC	CASSLKGQSNYGYTF
-	TRBV18	TRBJ1-2	few	15	TGTGCCAGCTCACCGTATCAGGGAGTGGACTATGGCTACACCTTC	CASSPYQGVDYGYTF
-	TRBV5-4	TRBJ2-1	-	15	TGTGCCAGCAGCTTTCCTACGGGAGTAAACGATGAGCAGTTCTTC	CASSFPTGVNDEQFF
TRBD2	TRBV5-4	TRBJ2-5	few	17	TGTGCCAGCAGCAGAGCTCGCGGGGGACCGACGCAAGAGACCCAGTACTTC	CASSRARGGPTQETQYF
TRBD1	TRBV2	TRBJ2-5	-	14	TGTGCCAGCATCGGACAGGTATTCCAAGAGACCCAGTACTTC	CASIGQVFQETQYF
TRBD1	TRBV27	TRBJ2-7	once	15	TGTGCCAGCAGTTTAACCTACGGACAGGCCTACGAGCAGTACTTC	CASSLTYGQAYEQYF
-	TRBV6-1	TRBJ2-5	-	14	TGTGCCAGCAGTGTCAGGGGAGGAGAAGAGACCCAGTACTTC	CASSVRGGEETQYF
-	TRBV6-5	TRBJ1-2	-	14	TGTGCCAGCAGCCCCGGAGAACCTGTTCCTGGCGCCATCTTC	CASSPGEPVPGAIF
-	TRBV5-1	TRBJ2-4	-	14	TGCGCCAGCAGCTTAGGACAGGCCAAAAACATTCAGTACTTC	CASSLGQAKNIQYF
-	TRBV5-1	TRBJ1-6	-	15	TGCGCCAGCAGCTTTGACAGTTCAACAAGTTCACCCCTCCACTTT	CASSFDSSTSSPLHF
TRBD2	TRBV10-1	TRBJ2-1	-	17	TGCGCCAGCAGCCCAAGGCCTAGCGGGAGGTTCTACAATGAGCAGTTCTTC	CASSPRPSGRFYNEQFF